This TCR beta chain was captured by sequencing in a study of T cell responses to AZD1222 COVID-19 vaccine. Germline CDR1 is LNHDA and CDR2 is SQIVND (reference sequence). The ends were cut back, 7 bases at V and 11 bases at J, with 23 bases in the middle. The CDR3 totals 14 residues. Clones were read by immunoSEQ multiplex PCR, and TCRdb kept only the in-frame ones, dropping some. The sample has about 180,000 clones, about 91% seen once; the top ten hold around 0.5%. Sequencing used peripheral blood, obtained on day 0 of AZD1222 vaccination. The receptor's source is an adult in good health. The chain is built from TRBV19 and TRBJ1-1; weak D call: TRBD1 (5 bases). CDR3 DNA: TGTGCCAGTAAAGAACACGGGGGGATGACGTTGGCTTTCTTT. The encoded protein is CASKEHGGMTLAFF.